Sequencing of this T cell receptor (beta chain) was carried out in a study of T-cell reconstitution after alpha-beta-depleted transplantation in children. On this clonotype itself: The junction does not match germline at one end; this may be a read error.

The CDR3 has 18 amino acids. CDR1 is SGHRS and CDR2 is YFSETQ in the germline V gene. During its preparation, the TCRbeta library received unique molecular identifiers. TCRdb re-called the PCR reads with MiXCR, one entry per CDR3 protein. The sample contains some 340,000 distinct CDR3 sequences, about 9.4% of which appear only once. The rearrangement links TRBV5-1 to TRBJ2-2, with 11 bases that match TRBD1. The specimen comprised PBMCs from the stem cell graft donor, sampled from the stem cell graft. The receptor comes from a human donor who donated a stem cell graft to a child with acute lymphoblastic leukemia. The CDR3 loop reads CASSLDPGQGGGTGVLFF. The CDR3 nucleotides read TGCGCCAGCAGCTTGGATCCGGGACAGGGGGGTGGCACCGGGGTGCTGTTTTTT.